The clone carrying this TCR beta chain was counted a few times. The length of the CDR3 is 16 residues. The ends lost 1 base at V and 3 bases at J; junction bases unmatched: 6. CDR1 is SGHVS, CDR2 FQNEAQ, per germline. This sample was included in a study of blood T cell repertoires in COVID-19. Across the whole study: There were acute and convalescent COVID-19 samples, and they came from the United States, Italy and Spain.

Measured with immunoSEQ multiplex PCR; TCRdb has only the in-frame clones, and not every one. The data show approximately 200,000 clones, 65% to 85% seen once. The TCR comes from a woman in her thirties with acute or convalescent COVID-19. The V gene is TRBV7-8, the J gene TRBJ2-3; 8 nucleotides line up with TRBD2. Sequencing was done on a sample of peripheral blood. Here the CDR3 reads CASSLVVTGGTDTQYF. CDR3 DNA sequence: TGTGCCAGCAGCTTAGTAGTTACGGGAGGGACAGATACGCAGTATTTT.